The 32 T cell receptor beta chains in this list originate from one sample, sequenced in a study of post-analysis software for immune sequencing data (dated by TCRdb to between 2014 and 2017). General conclusions and limits of the study: About 5 TRBV segments, including TRBV5-6, TRBV5-1 and TRBV20-1, were significantly more frequent in patients than controls.

Library preparation was by PCR. TCRdb names Illumina HiSeq 2500 as the instrument used. To reduce PCR and sequencing biases, unique molecular identifiers were incorporated into the TCR beta cDNA libraries. In TCRdb, the public reads were trimmed at Q25 with fastp and aligned with MiXCR, with productive beta chains retained. Records with the same CDR3 protein are collapsed into one entry carrying the most frequent genes and DNA. A total of 350,000 to 500,000 distinct CDR3 sequences appear in this sample, less than 40% of them only once. The ten largest clones represent 7.5% to 8.5% of the sample. No antigen has been assigned to these receptors. The sequenced material came from blood. Receptors originate from a girl under 10 years old with multiple sclerosis.

This CDR3 reads CASSQRDRVNRPNSNQPQHF. The DNA for the CDR3 is TGCGCCAGCAGTCAGAGGGACAGGGTGAACCGTCCAAATAGCAATCAGCCCCAGCATTTT. This chain uses TRBV4-1 with TRBJ1-5; 9 bases match TRBD1. V was pared by 6 bases and J by 0 bases, with 18 bases of the junction left unmatched. Germline V CDR1 and CDR2: MGHRA, YSYEKL. The CDR3 sequence is 20 residues long.

In its sample, this clonotype was seen a few times. The chain carries TRBV6-5 and TRBJ2-7; 11 bases match TRBD2. V dropped 0 bases and J dropped 3; count of bases not matched to a gene: 10. In germline, CDR1 is MNHEY, CDR2 SVGAGI. The CDR3 has 18 amino acids. The CDR3: CASSYSTPGLAAIYEQYF. The DNA of the CDR3 is TGTGCCAGCAGTTACTCGACTCCGGGACTAGCGGCGATCTACGAGCAGTACTTC.

The chain couples TRBV7-2 to TRBJ1-6; TRBD1 is a possible D gene (5 bases). This CDR3 is 14 amino acids long. The V end was cut by 2 bases, the J end by 9 bases, with 11 bases between. Germline CDR1 reads SGHTA; CDR2 reads FQGNSA. CDR3 protein: CASSLFGGSSPLHF. CDR3 DNA sequence: TGTGCCAGCAGCTTATTTGGGGGAAGTTCACCCCTCCACTTT.

DNA for the CDR3: TGTGCCAGCACTGCGACTAGCGGCTTCCAAGAGACCCAGTACTTC. Protein product: CASTATSGFQETQYF. V is TRBV25-1 and J is TRBJ2-5; 9 bases are a match to TRBD2. The CDR3 covers 15 residues. The V segment lost 7 bases and the J segment 1 base; nucleotides outside the gene matches: 7. Germline CDR1 reads MGHDK; CDR2 reads SYGVNS.

The chain has TRBV29-1 and TRBJ1-1; no reliable D call. CDR1 is SQVTM and CDR2 is ANQGSEA in the germline V gene. There are 13 residues in the CDR3. With 3 bases removed from V and 1 base from J, the gap between germline ends came to 9 bases. The CDR3 here is CSVEAPGNTEAFF. CDR3 bases: TGCAGCGTTGAGGCGCCGGGGAACACTGAAGCTTTCTTT.

The chain combines TRBV20-1 with TRBJ2-4; tentatively, D is TRBD2 (6 bases). The end of the DNA aligns better with TRBJ2-7, so the J call may be wrong. Germline CDR1 is DFQATT and CDR2 is SNEGSKA (reference sequence). This CDR3 is 14 amino acids long. Written as DNA, the CDR3 is TGCAGTGCTTTGACTAGTCAAGGAACCTACGAGCAGTACTTC. As protein: CSALTSQGTYEQYF.

The chain links TRBV5-1 to TRBJ2-3; 8 nucleotides line up with TRBD2. Germline lookup yields CDR1 SGHRS and CDR2 YFSETQ. The CDR3 has 16 residues. Trimming took 0 bases from V and 5 from J; bases not matched to a gene: 8. The CDR3 nucleotides read TGCGCCAGCAGCTTGGCCCTAGCGGGCAATCGAGATACGCAGTATTTT. It yields the protein CASSLALAGNRDTQYF.

The gene calls are TRBV10-3 and TRBJ1-6; TRBD1 is a possible D gene (6 bases). The CDR3 sequence is 13 residues long. Germline-derived CDR1 and CDR2 are ENHRY and SYGVKD. Trimming took off 7 bases at V and 7 bases at J, with 11 bases between the two ends. CDR3 protein: CAIKGQGNSPLHF. CDR3 DNA: TGTGCCATCAAGGGGCAGGGGAATTCACCCCTCCACTTT.

This clonotype turned up a few times. The chain links TRBV12-3 or TRBV12-4 to TRBJ1-2; D unclear. The CDR3 runs to 14 residues. V lost 5 bases and J lost 8, with 18 bases in between. DNA of the CDR3: TGTGCCAGCAGTCCACTTCGAGGGTCGGGCGGCTACACCTTC. Its translation is CASSPLRGSGGYTF.

This clonotype was counted a few times. The V and J genes are TRBV29-1 and TRBJ2-7; 8 positions agree with TRBD1. Germline-derived CDR1 and CDR2 are SQVTM and ANQGSEA. Trimming at V came to 7 bases and at J to 3 bases, leaving 8 bases not matched to a gene. CDR3 length: 13 amino acids. The CDR3 DNA reads as TGCAGCGCCTCAGGGGGCAGGGGCTACGAGCAGTACTTC. Residues: CSASGGRGYEQYF.

The genes are TRBV29-1 and TRBJ1-2; TRBD1 is a possible D gene (5 bases). CDR1 and CDR2 from the germline V gene are SQVTM and ANQGSEA. The V end lost 7 bases, the J end lost 3 bases, and 15 bases lay between the germline ends. The CDR3 runs 13 residues. CDR3 bases: TGCAGCGCTCCGGGACGGCTCCACTATGGCTACACCTTC. Translating it yields CSAPGRLHYGYTF.

The chain is built from TRBV6-1 and TRBJ2-1, with 10 bases identical to TRBD2. Germline CDR1 and CDR2: MNHNS and SASEGT. The CDR3 is 18 amino acids. After removal of 2 bases from V and 0 bases from J, the junction contained 7 bases not matched to a gene. The CDR3 is CASSETSGAQSSYNEQFF. CDR3 nucleotides: TGTGCCAGCAGTGAAACTAGCGGGGCCCAAAGCTCCTACAATGAGCAGTTCTTC.

This clonotype was observed a few times. The chain is built from TRBV7-6 and TRBJ2-3; no clear D gene. Trimming shortened V by 5 bases and J by 6 bases, and 18 bases separated the two germline ends. Germline V gives CDR1 SGHVS, CDR2 FNYEAQ. CDR3 length: 15 residues. The CDR3 is CASSPTTAGGDTQYF. The DNA for the CDR3 is TGTGCCAGCAGCCCTACCACAGCTGGTGGGGATACGCAGTATTTT.

The V gene is TRBV12-3 or TRBV12-4, the J gene TRBJ1-1; 9 bases match TRBD1. This CDR3 spans 17 amino acids. After removal of 3 bases from V and 0 bases from J, the junction contained 8 bases not matched to a gene. The CDR3 DNA reads TGTGCCAGCAGTTTTGGTGAACAGGGGGCCGTGAACACTGAAGCTTTCTTT. This codes for CASSFGEQGAVNTEAFF.

This clonotype was picked up a small number of times. The chain uses TRBV12-3 or TRBV12-4 and TRBJ2-7; maybe TRBD2 (6 bases). V lost 5 bases to trimming and J lost 2 bases, with 25 bases between them. The CDR3 consists of 18 residues. Here the CDR3 DNA reads TGTGCCAGCAGTCTACCCCGGTTGGGGCCAGGCGGGACCTACGAGCAGTACTTC. Its translation: CASSLPRLGPGGTYEQYF.

The sample holds a few counts of this clonotype. J is TRBJ2-1 and V is TRBV5-1; 7 bases match TRBD1. Germline V lookup: CDR1 SGHRS, CDR2 YFSETQ. The V and J ends lost 4 bases and 8 bases, in that order; junction bases with no gene match: 6. The CDR3 loop spans 13 amino acids. CDR3 protein: CASSVLDRDEQFF. The CDR3 bases are TGCGCCAGCAGCGTACTAGACAGGGATGAGCAGTTCTTC. The whole variable domain, remainder taken from reference TRBV5-1 and TRBJ2-1, is KAGVTQTPRYLIKTRGQQVTLSCSPISGHRSVSWYQQTPGQGLQFLFEYFSETQRNKGNFPGRFSGRQFSNSRSEMNVSTLELGDSALYLCASSVLDRDEQFFGPGTRLTVL.

V is TRBV5-6 and J is TRBJ2-4; D perhaps matches TRBD1 (6 bases). This CDR3 has 15 residues. V dropped 4 bases and J dropped 7 bases, with 18 bases sitting between them. The germline CDR1 and CDR2 sequences are SGHDT and YYEEEE. In nucleotides, the CDR3 is TGTGCCAGCAGCGAGGACAGTGCACCTTTTAACATTCAGTACTTC. This gives the protein CASSEDSAPFNIQYF.

The chain uses TRBV19 and TRBJ1-5, with TRBD1 identical over 7 bases. Germline CDR1 and CDR2: LNHDA and SQIVND (reference sequence). V lost 6 bases and J lost 5; bases outside the gene matches: 4. The CDR3 extends over 13 amino acids. The CDR3 bases are TGTGCCAGTAGCCAGCAGGGGGATCAGCCCCAGCATTTT. Amino acids: CASSQQGDQPQHF.

In this sample, this clonotype turned up a few times. This chain connects TRBV20-1 to TRBJ2-7, with D perhaps being TRBD1 or TRBD2 (7 bases each). Germline CDR1 and CDR2: DFQATT and SNEGSKA (reference sequence). The CDR3 contains 17 residues. The V and J ends lost 0 bases and 2 bases respectively, with 20 bases between them. CDR3 sequence: CSARDEGAGLRPYEQYF. In DNA form, the CDR3 reads TGCAGTGCTAGAGATGAGGGGGCGGGACTAAGACCCTACGAGCAGTACTTC.

The table lists this clonotype with a few counts. The chain has TRBV29-1 and TRBJ1-2; the D gene is possibly TRBD1 (6 bases). The germline CDR1 and CDR2 sequences are SQVTM and ANQGSEA. Trimming took 6 bases from V and 2 from J, leaving 13 bases between them. The CDR3 length is 13 residues. The CDR3 DNA sequence: TGCAGCGTGGTTAGGGACACCAACTATGGCTACACCTTC. This gives the protein CSVVRDTNYGYTF.

The V and J genes are TRBV20-1 and TRBJ2-1; 7 bases fit TRBD2. This CDR3 has 14 residues. CDR1 and CDR2 from the germline V gene are DFQATT and SNEGSKA (reference sequence). V shed 1 base and J 5 bases; nucleotides not matched to a gene: 5. The CDR3 region is CSARGLAVNNEQFF. As DNA, the CDR3 is TGCAGTGCTAGAGGGCTAGCGGTGAACAATGAGCAGTTCTTC.

This clonotype has only a few counts. V gene TRBV7-2 combines with J gene TRBJ1-2; no reliable D call. CDR3 length: 14 residues. The germline gives CDR1 SGHTA, CDR2 FQGNSA. V lost 6 bases to trimming and J lost 5 bases, with 16 bases between them. The CDR3 sequence is CASRLRTNEYGYTF. CDR3 in DNA: TGTGCCAGCAGACTAAGGACGAATGAATATGGCTACACCTTC.

The DNA of the CDR3 is TGTGCCAGCAGCCTCCGGACAGGGAACGAGCAGTACTTC. Translating gives CASSLRTGNEQYF. The V and J genes are TRBV7-2 and TRBJ2-7; 8 positions agree with TRBD1. The CDR3 covers 13 residues. From germline, CDR1 is SGHTA and CDR2 FQGNSA. V was pared by 5 bases and J by 5 bases, with 5 bases of the junction left unmatched.

The chain is built from TRBV18 and TRBJ1-1, with unresolved D. The V end lost 3 bases, the J end lost 1 base, and 9 bases lay between the germline ends. The CDR3 extends over 14 amino acids. CDR1 is KGHSH, CDR2 LQKENI, per germline. The CDR3, as DNA: TGTGCCAGCTCACCCTTACCCGGGAACACTGAAGCTTTCTTT. This codes for CASSPLPGNTEAFF.

The chain has TRBV5-1 and TRBJ2-5; tentative D call: TRBD1 (5 bases). Gene TRBJ2-7 matches the end of the DNA better, so the J call may be wrong. This CDR3 contains 15 residues. The germline CDR1 and CDR2 sequences are SGHRS and YFSETQ. The CDR3 loop reads CASSLGAGPPPEQYF. The CDR3 DNA follows: TGCGCCAGCAGCTTGGGGGCAGGGCCGCCTCCCGAGCAGTACTTC.

This clonotype was observed a handful of times. The CDR3 reads CASRTPTGQVGGMNTEAFF. DNA for the CDR3: TGTGCCAGCAGGACTCCGACGGGACAGGTCGGAGGGATGAACACTGAAGCTTTCTTT. The J gene is TRBJ1-1, the V gene TRBV12-3 or TRBV12-4; 8 bases line up with TRBD1. This CDR3 contains 19 residues. Trimming removed 6 bases from V and 0 bases from J; junction bases left unmatched: 18.

The rearrangement links TRBV28 to TRBJ2-7; the match to TRBD1 covers 8 bases. This CDR3 has 16 amino acids. Per the germline V gene, CDR1 is MDHEN and CDR2 is SYDVKM. V was pared by 5 bases and J by 2 bases, with 11 bases of the junction left unmatched. CDR3 DNA: TGTGCCAGCAGTCTCCGCTCGACAGGGGCCGCCTACGAGCAGTACTTC. This encodes CASSLRSTGAAYEQYF.

This clonotype was observed a few times. The genes are TRBV7-8 and TRBJ1-5; no firm D call. Germline V gene sequence: CDR1 SGHVS, CDR2 FQNEAQ. Trimming shortened V by 3 bases and J by 5 bases, and 8 bases separated the two germline ends. The length of the CDR3 is 13 residues. The CDR3: CASSLGRHQPQHF. The CDR3, as DNA: TGTGCCAGCAGCTTGGGTAGGCATCAGCCCCAGCATTTT.

This sequence joins TRBV20-1 and TRBJ2-3, with D unresolved. Germline values: CDR1 DFQATT, CDR2 SNEGSKA (reference sequence). Between the trimmed V and J ends, which lost 0 bases and 6 bases, there was a span of 7 bases. This CDR3 is built from 12 residues. The CDR3 region is CSARDLGDTQYF. CDR3 nucleotides: TGCAGTGCTAGAGATCTGGGGGATACGCAGTATTTT.

In its sample, this clonotype was seen a few times. This chain links TRBV4-3 with TRBJ2-1; TRBD2 matches 10 bases. CDR1 and CDR2 from the germline V gene are LGHNA and YSLEER. V shed 1 base and J 3 bases; nucleotides not matched to a gene: 6. This CDR3 region has 17 residues. Here the CDR3 DNA reads TGCGCCAGCAGCCAAGGGTGGACTAGCGGAGACTACAATGAGCAGTTCTTC. It encodes CASSQGWTSGDYNEQFF.

This chain links TRBV10-3 with TRBJ2-5, with D unresolved. V was trimmed by 0 bases and J by 5 bases, leaving 4 bases between them. CDR1 ENHRY and CDR2 SYGVKD come from the germline V gene. The CDR3 is 12 amino acids. The CDR3 here is CAISESEETQYF. The DNA of the CDR3 is TGTGCCATCAGTGAGTCTGAGGAGACCCAGTACTTC.

This clonotype occurred a few times. The rearrangement joins TRBV7-9 to TRBJ2-3; the D gene is possibly TRBD2 (5 bases). Trimming shortened V by 3 bases and J by 2 bases, and 18 bases separated the two germline ends. The CDR3 sequence is 17 residues long. Germline V lookup: CDR1 SEHNR, CDR2 FQNEAQ (reference sequence). CDR3 in DNA: TGTGCCAGCAGCTTGTCGGTGTACCGGGGAGACACAGATACGCAGTATTTT. It translates to CASSLSVYRGDTDTQYF.